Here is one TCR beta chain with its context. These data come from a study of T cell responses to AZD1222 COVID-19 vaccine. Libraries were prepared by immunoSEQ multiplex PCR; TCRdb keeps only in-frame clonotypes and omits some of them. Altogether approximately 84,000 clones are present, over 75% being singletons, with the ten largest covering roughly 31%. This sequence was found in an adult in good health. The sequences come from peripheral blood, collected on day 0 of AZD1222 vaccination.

CDR3 residues: CASSWSGREQNIQYF. The CDR3 DNA sequence: TGCGCCAGCAGCTGGTCGGGCAGGGAGCAAAACATTCAGTACTTC. This chain connects TRBV5-1 to TRBJ2-4, with D perhaps assigned TRBD1 or TRBD2 (5 bases each). Trimming cost V 3 bases and J 5 bases, with 15 bases left between them. Germline CDR1 is SGHRS and CDR2 is YFSETQ. This CDR3 has 15 residues. Full variable domain (remainder filled in from reference TRBV5-1 and TRBJ2-4): KAGVTQTPRYLIKTRGQQVTLSCSPISGHRSVSWYQQTPGQGLQFLFEYFSETQRNKGNFPGRFSGRQFSNSRSEMNVSTLELGDSALYLCASSWSGREQNIQYFGAGTRLSVL.